This T cell receptor beta chain stems from a study of T cells in Graves' hyperthyroidism and ophthalmopathy. General study points: Blood held most thyroid clonotypes expanded above 0.001 frequency.

This clonotype showed up many times. Its antigen is unidentified. Researchers amplified the TCR beta CDR3 regions from RNA transcripts. Primed by the HTBI set, a first-round RT-PCR was run on the TCR CDR3. TCRdb independently ran MiXCR on the multiplex PCR reads; one entry per CDR3 protein. The sample carries under 550,000 distinct CDR3 sequences, roughly 13% recorded once. Between the trimmed V and J ends, which lost 7 bases and 6 bases, there was a span of 20 bases. The V gene's germline CDR1 is MNHNS and CDR2 SASEGT. This CDR3 spans 15 amino acids. This receptor was taken from a young woman with Graves' hyperthyroidism. J is TRBJ2-3 and V is TRBV6-1; a weak D match, TRBD1 (6 bases). The sample consisted of blood. DNA for the CDR3: TGTGCCAGCACCCTGGGGGCCAGCAGGGATGATACGCAGTATTTT. It yields the protein CASTLGASRDDTQYF.